Given below is one T cell receptor (beta chain) in context. Measured with immunoSEQ multiplex PCR; TCRdb has only the in-frame clones, and not every one. The sample gives approximately 64,000 clones, about nine tenths of which show up once; roughly 2.3% is in the top ten. The entry originates in a study of T cell changes during pregnancy in multiple sclerosis. The sequences come from peripheral blood, collected in the first trimester of pregnancy. This clonotype was sampled from a female donor with multiple sclerosis, enrolled in a pregnancy study.

The CDR3 here is CASSLQGGAEAFF. CDR3 DNA sequence: TGTGCCAGCAGTTTACAGGGTGGGGCTGAAGCTTTCTTT. This chain joins TRBV27 and TRBJ1-1; D perhaps matches TRBD1 (5 bases). The CDR3 sequence is 13 residues long. V was trimmed by 2 bases and J by 6 bases, leaving 10 bases between them. Germline V gene data show CDR1 as MNHEY and CDR2 as SMNVEV (reference sequence).